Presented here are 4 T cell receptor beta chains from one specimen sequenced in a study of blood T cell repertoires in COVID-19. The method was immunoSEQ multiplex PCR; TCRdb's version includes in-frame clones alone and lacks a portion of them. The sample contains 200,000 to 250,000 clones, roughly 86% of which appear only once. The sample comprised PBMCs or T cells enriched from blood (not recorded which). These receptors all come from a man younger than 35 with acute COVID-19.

CDR3 sequence reads: CSVENREVRGYTF. The CDR3 DNA follows: TGCAGCGTTGAAAACAGGGAAGTGCGTGGCTACACCTTC. The chain joins TRBV29-1 to TRBJ1-2; a weak D match, TRBD1 (6 bases). CDR3 length: 13 residues. V lost 2 bases, J lost 7 bases, and 14 bases lay in between. Looked up from germline, CDR1 is SQVTM and CDR2 is ANQGSEA.

CDR3 DNA: TGTGCCACCAGTGATCATCGGACAGGGTACGAGCAGTACTTC. Protein sequence: CATSDHRTGYEQYF. This rearrangement joins TRBV24-1 to TRBJ2-7; TRBD1 matches at 8 bases. The trim removed 3 bases at V and 4 bases at J, leaving 4 bases unmatched. From germline, CDR1 is KGHDR and CDR2 SFDVKD. The CDR3 has 14 residues.

CDR3 nucleotide sequence: TGTGCCAGCAGTCCACAGGGGGGGGTCGGGGAGCTGTTTTTT. It yields the protein CASSPQGGVGELFF. This chain uses TRBV28 with TRBJ2-2; the D gene is possibly TRBD1 (8 bases). The CDR3 has 14 residues. The germline CDR1 and CDR2 sequences are MDHEN and SYDVKM. Trimming stripped 5 bases from V and 7 bases from J, with 14 bases between.

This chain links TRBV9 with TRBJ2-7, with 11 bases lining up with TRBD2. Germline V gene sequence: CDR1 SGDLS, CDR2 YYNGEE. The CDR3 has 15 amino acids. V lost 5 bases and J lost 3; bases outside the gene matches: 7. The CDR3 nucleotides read TGTGCCAGCAGTCCTAGACTAGCGGGAATCTACGAGCAGTACTTC. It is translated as CASSPRLAGIYEQYF.